These T cell receptor beta chains were read from a single sample in a study of cytomegalovirus exposure and HLA in healthy donors. Produced via immunoSEQ multiplex PCR; TCRdb's table is partial and in-frame only. Among 100,000 to 150,000 clones, 80% were seen once, and the ten largest hold approximately 10%. Sequenced material: PBMCs. The source is a man aged 25 to 45 in good health and CMV-seropositive. Each CDR3 is given with its conserved first and last residue. The D gene is left open where the match is weak. The size entry is marked missing in some rows and otherwise reads once, few, many or a size class.

D: .
J: TRBJ1-2
V: TRBV4-1
size: .
DNA: TGCGCCAGCAGCCAGACCCGGGACAAGGTTGGCTACACCTTC
CDR3: CASSQTRDKVGYTF

D: TRBD2
J: TRBJ2-3
V: TRBV2
size: .
DNA: TGTGCCGGTACTTTGGGACTAGGCACAGATACGCAGTATTTT
CDR3: CAGTLGLGTDTQYF

D: TRBD1
J: TRBJ2-1
V: TRBV6-4
size: .
DNA: TGTGCCAGCAGTGACTCGACAGGGGGCAATGAGCAGTTCTTC
CDR3: CASSDSTGGNEQFF

D: TRBD1
J: TRBJ2-3
V: TRBV10-3
size: .
DNA: TGTGCCATCAGTGAGTCAAGCAGGGGGGATACGCAGTATTTT
CDR3: CAISESSRGDTQYF

D: TRBD1
J: TRBJ2-7
V: TRBV4-1
size: .
DNA: TGCGCCAGCAGCCAATCCCGGGACAGCTCTAGCGAGCAGTACTTC
CDR3: CASSQSRDSSSEQYF

D: .
J: TRBJ1-6
V: TRBV13
size: .
DNA: TGTGCCAGCAGCTTAGTGGCCGACTACCTCTATAATTCACCCCTCCACTTT
CDR3: CASSLVADYLYNSPLHF

D: .
J: TRBJ1-2
V: TRBV11-2
size: .
DNA: TGTGCCAGCAGCTCCCCGGGAGAAAACTATGGCTACACCTTC
CDR3: CASSSPGENYGYTF

D: .
J: TRBJ2-4
V: TRBV10-1
size: .
DNA: TGCGCCAGCAGGCCATGTGGAAACAGTCAGTACTTC
CDR3: CASRPCGNSQYF

D: .
J: TRBJ2-2
V: TRBV7-2
size: few
DNA: TGTGCCAGCAGCTTATTCCCCCCAGGGAACACCGGGGAGCTGTTTTTT
CDR3: CASSLFPPGNTGELFF

D: TRBD2
J: TRBJ2-3
V: TRBV18
size: .
DNA: TGTGCCAGCTCACTAGCGGGGGGCAACCGGGAGGATACGCAGTATTTT
CDR3: CASSLAGGNREDTQYF

D: TRBD1
J: TRBJ2-1
V: TRBV7-2
size: .
DNA: TGTGCCCCCGCGTGGGACAGGGACAATGAGCAGTTCTTC
CDR3: CAPAWDRDNEQFF

D: .
J: TRBJ1-2
V: TRBV6-5
size: .
DNA: TGTGCCAGCAGCTCGATCGACAGATATTATGGCTACACCTTC
CDR3: CASSSIDRYYGYTF

D: TRBD2
J: TRBJ2-1
V: TRBV18
size: .
DNA: TGTGCCAGCTCGCAAACTAGCGGGGGGAGAAATGAGCAGTTCTTC
CDR3: CASSQTSGGRNEQFF

D: TRBD1
J: TRBJ2-5
V: TRBV7-3
size: .
DNA: TGTGCCAGCAGTTTCGACAGGGGGGAGACCCAGTACTTC
CDR3: CASSFDRGETQYF

D: .
J: TRBJ2-5
V: TRBV6-6
size: .
DNA: TGTGCCAGCTCATCTAGGGAGACCCAGTACTTC
CDR3: CASSSRETQYF

D: TRBD1
J: TRBJ2-5
V: TRBV2
size: .
DNA: TGTGCCAGCAGCCGGGACAGGGTGGGAGAGACCCAGTACTTC
CDR3: CASSRDRVGETQYF

D: .
J: TRBJ2-3
V: TRBV6-1
size: .
DNA: TGTGCCAGCAGTGAAGTCCTAGACGTGGGGGCCGGCACAGATACGCAGTATTTT
CDR3: CASSEVLDVGAGTDTQYF

D: TRBD1
J: TRBJ1-2
V: TRBV7-9
size: .
DNA: TGTGCCAGCAGCTCGTTGGACAGGGTATATGGCTACACCTTC
CDR3: CASSSLDRVYGYTF

D: .
J: TRBJ1-2
V: TRBV7-9
size: .
DNA: TGTGCCAGCAGCTTAGGAGAGGGCTCGGATGGCTACACCTTC
CDR3: CASSLGEGSDGYTF

D: .
J: TRBJ2-1
V: TRBV7-9
size: few
DNA: TGTGCCAGCAGCCCATTAGGCCTCCCGGGATTCTCCTACAATGAGCAGTTCTTC
CDR3: CASSPLGLPGFSYNEQFF

D: .
J: TRBJ2-3
V: TRBV4-1
size: .
DNA: TGCGCCAGCAGCCAAGTTAGGCGGAGGGGCACAGATACGCAGTATTTT
CDR3: CASSQVRRRGTDTQYF

D: .
J: TRBJ1-1
V: TRBV19
size: .
DNA: TGTGCCAGTAGTGGAGGGACGGAGGGCACTGAAGCTTTCTTT
CDR3: CASSGGTEGTEAFF

D: TRBD1
J: TRBJ2-7
V: TRBV10-3
size: .
DNA: TGTGCCATCAGTGTGGGGACAGGAGCCTACGAGCAGTACTTC
CDR3: CAISVGTGAYEQYF

D: TRBD1
J: TRBJ1-5
V: TRBV6-1
size: .
DNA: TGTGCCAGCAGTGGGTACCGGGACAGCCGGTTCAGTCCTCAGCCCCAGCATTTT
CDR3: CASSGYRDSRFSPQPQHF

D: TRBD1
J: TRBJ2-6
V: TRBV30
size: .
DNA: TGTGCCTGGAGTGAGGACAGGGGGTTTCTTGGGGCCAACGTCCTGACTTTC
CDR3: CAWSEDRGFLGANVLTF

D: .
J: TRBJ2-7
V: TRBV9
size: .
DNA: TGTGCCAGCAGTCTCGGCAAGGGGCCGTCGGCCTACGAGCAGTACTTC
CDR3: CASSLGKGPSAYEQYF

D: TRBD1
J: TRBJ1-1
V: TRBV5-1
size: .
DNA: TGCGCCAGCAGCAAAGGAACAGGGGACAACACTGAAGCTTTCTTT
CDR3: CASSKGTGDNTEAFF

D: TRBD2
J: TRBJ2-2
V: TRBV2
size: .
DNA: TGTGCCAGCAGGAGTAGCGGGGGGGCATCCACCGGGGAGCTGTTTTTT
CDR3: CASRSSGGASTGELFF

D: .
J: TRBJ2-1
V: TRBV25-1
size: .
DNA: TGTGCCAGCAGTGTCAGGAAACATGAGCAGTTCTTC
CDR3: CASSVRKHEQFF

D: .
J: TRBJ2-3
V: TRBV11-2
size: .
DNA: TGTGCCAGCAGCCTAGTGGGTGGGGCCCACACAGATACGCAGTATTTT
CDR3: CASSLVGGAHTDTQYF

D: .
J: TRBJ2-3
V: TRBV4-1
size: .
DNA: TGCGCCAGCAGCCAAGTTTCCCCGGATACGCAGTATTTT
CDR3: CASSQVSPDTQYF

D: .
J: TRBJ2-5
V: TRBV13
size: few
DNA: TGTGCCAGCAGCTCCTCCGCGGAGACCCAGTACTTC
CDR3: CASSSSAETQYF

D: .
J: TRBJ1-1
V: TRBV7-3
size: .
DNA: TGTGCCAGCAGCGCCTACCCCCCCGGGAACACTGAAGCTTTCTTT
CDR3: CASSAYPPGNTEAFF

D: TRBD1
J: TRBJ2-6
V: TRBV10-3
size: .
DNA: TGTGCCATCAGACCCAGACAGGGGGTAGCATCTGGGGCCAACGTCCTGACTTTC
CDR3: CAIRPRQGVASGANVLTF

D: .
J: TRBJ1-6
V: TRBV29-1
size: .
DNA: TGCAGCGTTTCGACAGGATCTTATAATTCACCCCTCCACTTT
CDR3: CSVSTGSYNSPLHF

D: .
J: TRBJ1-6
V: TRBV6-5
size: .
DNA: TGTGCCAGCACCGAATCGCCAGGGAATTCACCCCTCCACTTT
CDR3: CASTESPGNSPLHF

D: TRBD1
J: TRBJ2-7
V: TRBV2
size: .
DNA: TGTGCCAGCAGTGAAACCCGGGACAGTCTAACCTACGAGCAGTACTTC
CDR3: CASSETRDSLTYEQYF

D: TRBD1
J: TRBJ2-7
V: TRBV11-3
size: .
DNA: TGTGCCAGCAGCCCCCGGACAGGGGGTCGCGAGCAGTACTTC
CDR3: CASSPRTGGREQYF

D: .
J: TRBJ1-5
V: TRBV27
size: .
DNA: TGTGCCAGCACCCCCCGAGGCAGTTCAGCCCAGCATTTT
CDR3: CASTPRGSSAQHF

D: .
J: TRBJ2-3
V: TRBV5-1
size: .
DNA: TGCGCCAGCAGCTTGGCGAGTCCCGCAGATACGCAGTATTTT
CDR3: CASSLASPADTQYF

D: .
J: TRBJ1-1
V: TRBV11-3
size: .
DNA: TGTGCCAGCAGCCTAGACAGGAACACTGAAGCTTTCTTT
CDR3: CASSLDRNTEAFF

D: .
J: TRBJ1-3
V: TRBV11-2
size: .
DNA: TGTGCCAGCAGCTCCCCGACAGTCAACTCTGGAAACACCATATATTTT
CDR3: CASSSPTVNSGNTIYF

D: .
J: TRBJ1-2
V: TRBV10-3
size: .
DNA: TGTGCCATCAGTGAGTCAGGGGAAGGCTATGGCTACACCTTC
CDR3: CAISESGEGYGYTF

D: .
J: TRBJ2-1
V: TRBV14
size: .
DNA: TGTGCCAGCAGCCAACAGGGTTTGCAGTTCTTC
CDR3: CASSQQGLQFF

D: .
J: TRBJ1-1
V: TRBV7-9
size: .
DNA: TGTGCCAGCAGCTTAAACAGGAACTCTGAAGCTTTCTTT
CDR3: CASSLNRNSEAFF

D: .
J: TRBJ1-1
V: TRBV18
size: once
DNA: TGTGCCAGCTCACCAACGGGTGCCACTGAAGCTTTCTTT
CDR3: CASSPTGATEAFF

D: TRBD2
J: TRBJ2-3
V: TRBV18
size: few
DNA: TGTGCCAGCTCACCACCGGCTAGCGGGGGGGCCGGGGATACGCAGTATTTT
CDR3: CASSPPASGGAGDTQYF

D: .
J: TRBJ1-1
V: TRBV4-1
size: .
DNA: TGCGCCAGCAGCCCGTACTCCGGGACAAGGATCTCCCCCACACAAAACACTGAAGCTTTCTTT
CDR3: CASSPYSGTRISPTQNTEAFF

D: .
J: TRBJ1-1
V: TRBV6-5
size: .
DNA: TGTGCCAGCAGTACCCCGGGGGGCTGGACTGAAGCTTTCTTT
CDR3: CASSTPGGWTEAFF